This TCR beta chain is from a study of chemoradiotherapy in HPV16-positive cancers. Whole-study context: Functional T-cell assays on two HPV16-positive patients' cells defined candidate HPV-specific clones and common TCR motifs. Points from the study as a whole: Candidate HPV-specific clones and E7-related TCR motifs grew in tumor during treatment. Better recurrence-free survival went with HPV-responsive T-cell expansion in HPV16-positive patients.

Clones were sequenced by immunoSEQ multiplex PCR, and TCRdb holds only the in-frame ones, with some missing. The data contain approximately 15,000 clones, just under 80% of them singletons. The germline V gene encodes CDR1 SNHLY and CDR2 FYNNEI. CDR3 length: 16 amino acids. J gave up 0 bases and V 5 bases, and 7 bases lay outside the gene matches. Repertoires were sampled repeatedly during chemoradiotherapy. In the case of this clone: Its antigen is undetermined.

The chain links TRBV2 to TRBJ2-7; 10 bases map to TRBD1. This clonotype was sampled from a human donor with HPV-associated anogenital cancer. Sampling was conducted from a patient who underwent chemoradiotherapy. Here the CDR3 reads CASSTSDRGDSYEQYF. DNA for the CDR3: TGTGCCAGCAGTACCTCGGACAGGGGGGACTCCTACGAGCAGTACTTC.